A single TCR beta chain is shown here with its context. Its specificity is unknown. This sample is part of a study of cytomegalovirus exposure and HLA in healthy donors. Study in general: Of the donors genotyped, about 410 in all, 65% to 90% fell in the Caucasian-associated ancestry cluster. Broader study findings: Most sequenced TCRs were rare (though some public TCRs occurred in many donors). A later analysis linked a missense variant in DCLRE1C to the trimming of TCR beta V and J genes.

PCR primers comprised 60 Vbeta and 13 Jbeta primers. The data were produced by immunoSEQ multiplex PCR, yet TCRdb's version contains in-frame clones alone and is incomplete. The sample records around 90,000 clones, 65% to 80% being singletons. The sample consisted of PBMCs. This clonotype originated in a man under 40 in good health and CMV-seronegative.

The CDR3 sequence: CASIGPLGGARVAKNIQYF. The CDR3 DNA reads as TGTGCCAGTATCGGGCCATTAGGAGGGGCGCGGGTAGCCAAAAACATTCAGTACTTC. The rearrangement joins TRBV19 to TRBJ2-4, with a possible D match to TRBD2 (6 bases). CDR1 is LNHDA, CDR2 SQIVND, per germline (reference sequence). Trimming removed 7 bases at V and 0 bases at J, with 25 bases between. This CDR3 is 19 amino acids long.